The sequence of this T cell receptor (beta chain) was determined in a study of cytomegalovirus exposure and HLA in healthy donors. 60 Vbeta and 13 Jbeta primers were used in PCR. Clones were read by immunoSEQ multiplex PCR, and TCRdb kept only the in-frame ones, dropping some. The sample lists more than 140,000 clones, about 80% occurring once. This sequence was found in a man aged 25 to 40 in good health and CMV-seropositive. Sequencing was done on a sample of PBMCs.

This chain's CDR3 is CASRQQGDYQPQHF. CDR3 coding DNA: TGTGCCAGCCGGCAGCAGGGTGATTATCAGCCCCAGCATTTT. This chain uses TRBV6-1 with TRBJ1-5; D is perhaps TRBD1 (5 bases). The CDR3 extends over 14 amino acids. Trimming pared 8 bases from V and 5 bases from J, leaving 16 bases between. Germline-derived CDR1 and CDR2 are MNHNS and SASEGT.